This is a list of T cell receptor beta chains from one sample in a study of metastatic and nonmetastatic thyroid tumors. Through MiXCR, TCRdb re-clonotyped the PCR reads. The repertoire includes about 93,000 clones, 9.5% to 15% of them detected once, and approximately 11% sits in the top ten. Sequenced input: blood. These receptors were taken from a female donor with papillary thyroid cancer or a benign thyroid nodule (not recorded which). Some clones in this sample may be carry-over from other donors' samples. CDR3s include the opening cysteine and the closing phenylalanine or tryptophan. The D gene is left open where the match is weak. Clone size is not always given. Where it is, it says once, few, many or a class for expanded clones.

clone_size	d_call	v_call	j_call	cdr3_aa	cdr3_nt
-	-	TRBV7-9	TRBJ2-7	CASSPRYEQYF	TGTGCCAGCAGCCCCAGATACGAGCAGTACTTC
many	-	TRBV4-3	TRBJ2-7	CASSQDSGVGEQYF	TGCGCCAGCAGCCAAGATTCAGGGGTGGGCGAGCAGTACTTC
many	TRBD2	TRBV5-1	TRBJ2-7	CASSLVAGGPPEQYF	TGCGCCAGCAGCTTGGTAGCGGGAGGGCCTCCCGAGCAGTACTTC
many	-	TRBV7-9	TRBJ2-2	CASSPTYTGELFF	TGTGCCAGCAGCCCTACCTACACCGGGGAGCTGTTTTTT
many	-	TRBV28	TRBJ1-2	CASNGDWGYTF	TGTGCCAGCAACGGTGACTGGGGCTACACCTTC
many	TRBD1	TRBV10-3	TRBJ2-1	CATTRQGNEQFF	TGTGCCACGACCCGACAGGGCAATGAGCAGTTCTTC
many	TRBD2	TRBV2	TRBJ2-3	CASSLRASGIQRDTQYF	TGTGCCAGTTCCTTGAGGGCTAGCGGGATCCAACGAGATACGCAGTATTTT
many	-	TRBV18	TRBJ2-3	CASSPRAQAVTDTQYF	TGTGCCAGCTCACCACGGGCGCAGGCCGTAACGGATACGCAGTATTTT
many	-	TRBV6-2/TRBV6-3	TRBJ2-7	CASMAPGHYEQYF	TGTGCCAGCATGGCACCGGGACACTACGAGCAGTACTTC
-	TRBD1	TRBV6-2/TRBV6-3	TRBJ1-3	CASSYSGGLIAGNTIYF	TGTGCCAGCAGTTACTCAGGGGGCCTTATCGCTGGAAACACCATATATTTT
many	TRBD2	TRBV4-2	TRBJ2-1	CASRQEPSGSNEQFF	TGTGCCAGCAGGCAAGAACCTAGCGGGAGCAATGAGCAGTTCTTC
many	TRBD2	TRBV5-4	TRBJ2-3	CASSLGRGGRLAGDTQYF	TGTGCCAGCAGCTTGGGCCGGGGGGGCCGGCTAGCAGGAGATACGCAGTATTTT
many	TRBD1	TRBV19	TRBJ1-2	CASSIPGGPYGYTF	TGTGCCAGTAGTATCCCAGGGGGCCCTTATGGCTACACCTTC
many	-	TRBV5-4	TRBJ2-2	CASSLETGLTGELFF	TGTGCCAGCAGCTTGGAAACAGGGCTCACCGGGGAGCTGTTTTTT
many	TRBD2	TRBV18	TRBJ2-1	CASSLRGGNEQFF	TGTGCCAGCTCACTTCGGGGAGGGAATGAGCAGTTCTTC
-	-	TRBV6-1	TRBJ2-2	CASRPGTNTGELFF	TGTGCCAGCCGCCCGGGGACGAACACCGGGGAGCTGTTTTTT
many	TRBD1	TRBV6-1	TRBJ1-4	CASSRGPGQGDEKLFF	TGTGCCAGCAGTAGGGGTCCGGGACAGGGAGATGAAAAACTGTTTTTT
many	-	TRBV3-1	TRBJ2-3	CASSGITGGRALTQYF	TGTGCCAGCAGCGGGATCACGGGGGGCAGAGCACTTACGCAGTATTTT
-	TRBD1	TRBV20-1	TRBJ2-7	CSARDPRQGFGEQYF	TGCAGTGCTAGAGATCCTAGACAGGGGTTTGGAGAGCAGTACTTC
many	-	TRBV6-1	TRBJ2-7	CASKRSRTGSYEQYF	TGTGCCAGTAAGCGGTCAAGGACCGGTTCCTACGAGCAGTACTTC
many	-	TRBV28	TRBJ1-1	CASSSPLYRLRTNTEAFF	TGTGCCAGCAGTTCTCCCCTCTACAGACTCAGAACGAACACTGAAGCTTTCTTT
many	-	TRBV2	TRBJ2-5	CASSDGSVQETQYF	TGTGCCAGCAGTGATGGAAGCGTCCAAGAGACCCAGTACTTC
many	-	TRBV14	TRBJ2-3	CASSQEGHTQYF	TGTGCCAGCAGCCAAGAGGGGCATACGCAGTATTTT
many	TRBD1	TRBV7-2	TRBJ1-3	CASSPGGSGNTIYF	TGTGCCAGCAGCCCAGGGGGCTCTGGAAACACCATATATTTT
many	TRBD2	TRBV4-3	TRBJ2-7	CASSQYTSGPYEQYF	TGCGCCAGCAGCCAATACACTAGCGGCCCCTACGAGCAGTACTTC
-	TRBD2	TRBV4-1	TRBJ2-2	CASSQDTTQRDFTGELFF	TGCGCCAGCAGCCAAGATACCACCCAGCGGGACTTCACCGGGGAGCTGTTTTTT
many	TRBD1	TRBV20-1	TRBJ2-7	CSATVPTGPSYEQYF	TGCAGTGCTACAGTACCGACAGGGCCATCCTACGAGCAGTACTTC
many	-	TRBV6-2/TRBV6-3	TRBJ2-2	CASWTNTGELFF	TGTGCCAGCTGGACGAACACCGGGGAGCTGTTTTTT
many	-	TRBV10-3	TRBJ2-3	CAISDTDTQYF	TGTGCCATCAGTGACACAGATACGCAGTATTTT
many	-	TRBV18	TRBJ1-1	CASSPKGTRNWNTEAFF	TGTGCCAGCTCACCGAAAGGGACACGAAATTGGAACACTGAAGCTTTCTTT
many	-	TRBV28	TRBJ2-7	CATESADLTYEQYF	TGTGCCACGGAGTCGGCGGATCTTACCTACGAGCAGTACTTC
many	-	TRBV5-1	TRBJ1-3	CASSFGGPGNTIYF	TGCGCCAGCAGCTTCGGAGGGCCTGGAAACACCATATATTTT
many	-	TRBV7-3	TRBJ1-1	CASSLTANTEAFF	TGTGCCAGCAGCCTAACAGCGAACACTGAAGCTTTCTTT
many	TRBD1	TRBV19	TRBJ2-7	CASSSSLRDRAYEQYF	TGTGCCAGTAGTTCTTCCCTCCGAGACAGGGCCTACGAGCAGTACTTC
-	-	TRBV4-1	TRBJ2-3	CASSQVDGRGRANTDTQYF	TGCGCCAGCAGCCAAGTGGACGGTCGGGGGAGAGCGAACACAGATACGCAGTATTTT
many	-	TRBV2	TRBJ2-1	CASSEALLSGGEQFF	TGTGCCAGCAGTGAAGCGCTTCTTTCGGGTGGTGAGCAGTTCTTC
few	-	TRBV2	TRBJ2-7	CASIGDMNEQYF	TGTGCCAGCATCGGAGACATGAACGAGCAGTACTTC
many	-	TRBV11-1	TRBJ2-5	CASSLDSGGQETQYF	TGTGCCAGCAGCTTAGATTCAGGCGGCCAAGAGACCCAGTACTTC
many	TRBD1	TRBV28	TRBJ1-1	CASSSTGLTEAFF	TGTGCCAGCAGTTCGACAGGGCTGACTGAAGCTTTCTTT
few	TRBD2	TRBV6-5	TRBJ2-7	CASSYPLAGISEQYF	TGTGCCAGCAGTTACCCACTAGCGGGGATTTCAGAGCAGTACTTC
many	TRBD1	TRBV20-1	TRBJ2-3	CSAQQGRSTDTQYF	TGCAGTGCTCAACAGGGGCGTAGCACAGATACGCAGTATTTT
many	TRBD1	TRBV6-2/TRBV6-3	TRBJ1-5	CASSYGQGANQPQHF	TGTGCCAGCAGTTACGGGCAGGGGGCTAATCAGCCCCAGCATTTT
many	-	TRBV2	TRBJ2-7	CASRESAYEQYF	TGTGCCAGCAGAGAGTCAGCCTACGAGCAGTACTTC
many	-	TRBV20-1	TRBJ1-1	CSAPLLGQLNTEAFF	TGCAGTGCCCCCTTACTCGGACAGTTGAACACTGAAGCTTTCTTT
-	TRBD2	TRBV20-1	TRBJ2-5	CSARDAGGLQETQYF	TGCAGTGCTAGAGATGCGGGAGGGCTCCAAGAGACCCAGTACTTC
many	-	TRBV20-1	TRBJ2-5	CSARFGLRTQETQYF	TGCAGTGCTAGGTTTGGATTAAGGACCCAAGAGACCCAGTACTTC
many	-	TRBV5-1	TRBJ1-1	CASSAFTGTNTEAFF	TGCGCCAGCAGCGCCTTTACAGGGACCAACACTGAAGCTTTCTTT
many	-	TRBV28	TRBJ2-5	CASTSPRETQYF	TGTGCCAGCACTTCCCCCCGAGAGACCCAGTACTTC
-	TRBD2	TRBV6-1	TRBJ2-1	CASSEVAGGINEQFF	TGTGCCAGCAGTGAAGTGGCGGGAGGGATCAATGAGCAGTTCTTC
many	TRBD2	TRBV15	TRBJ2-1	CATSRKRTSGTFDEQFF	TGTGCCACCAGCAGAAAAAGGACTAGCGGGACGTTCGATGAGCAGTTCTTC
once	-	TRBV9	TRBJ1-1	CASSDRPGRLTEAFF	TGTGCCAGCAGCGATCGTCCAGGGCGGCTAACTGAAGCTTTCTTT
few	-	TRBV20-1	TRBJ2-3	CSASVRDTDTQYF	TGCAGTGCTAGTGTCCGGGACACAGATACGCAGTATTTT
many	-	TRBV12-3/TRBV12-4	TRBJ2-1	CASSLKGYEQFF	TGTGCCAGCAGTTTGAAAGGGTACGAGCAGTTCTTC
-	-	TRBV28	TRBJ2-7	CASRVSDGGYEQYF	TGTGCCAGCAGAGTTTCGGACGGGGGATACGAGCAGTACTTC
many	-	TRBV28	TRBJ2-7	CASSRGTFEQYF	TGTGCCAGCAGTAGGGGGACATTCGAGCAGTACTTC
-	-	TRBV5-4	TRBJ2-3	CASSYEGAGFTDTQYF	TGTGCCAGCAGCTATGAGGGCGCGGGGTTTACAGATACGCAGTATTTT
many	TRBD1	TRBV7-8	TRBJ1-1	CASSLGWTGGGTEAFF	TGTGCCAGCAGCTTAGGTTGGACAGGGGGCGGGACTGAAGCTTTCTTT
-	-	TRBV3-1	TRBJ1-3	CASSFDSGNTIYF	TGTGCCAGCAGCTTTGACTCTGGAAACACCATATATTTT
many	-	TRBV6-1	TRBJ1-5	CASFEFQGNQPQHF	TGTGCCAGCTTTGAGTTTCAGGGAAATCAGCCCCAGCATTTT